Below are 14 T cell receptor beta chains sequenced from a single sample in a study of technical replicates of blood from a few donors. Using immunoSEQ multiplex PCR, the repertoire was profiled, and TCRdb retains in-frame clones only, with some absent. The repertoire includes around 92,000 clones, 95% of them detected once, and 0.2% to 0.25% sits in the top ten. Sequencing input: T cells isolated from PBMCs. The receptors shown here come from a human donor in good health.

The chain links TRBV4-1 to TRBJ1-5; 9 nucleotides align to TRBD1. This CDR3 contains 16 residues. Unmatched junction bases numbered 5, after V lost 2 bases and J lost 3 bases. Germline lookup yields CDR1 MGHRA and CDR2 YSYEKL. DNA of the CDR3: TGCGCCAGCAGCCAACCCCGGGACAGGGTCAATCAGCCCCAGCATTTT. This sequence encodes CASSQPRDRVNQPQHF.

The chain's CDR3 is CASSIPGHLNEQYF. The CDR3 coding sequence is TGTGCCAGCAGCATTCCGGGACATCTAAACGAGCAGTACTTC. The chain combines TRBV5-4 with TRBJ2-7; D possibly corresponds to TRBD1 (6 bases). V was trimmed by 4 bases and J by 5 bases, leaving 16 bases between them. The CDR3 loop spans 14 amino acids. Germline lookup yields CDR1 SGHNT and CDR2 YYREEE (reference sequence). The whole variable domain, filled in from reference TRBV5-4 and TRBJ2-7, reads ETGVTQSPTHLIKTRGQQVTLRCSSQSGHNTVSWYQQALGQGPQFIFQYYREEENGRGNFPPRFSGLQFPNYSSELNVNALELDDSALYLCASSIPGHLNEQYFGPGTRLTVT.

The chain combines TRBV2 with TRBJ1-4, with TRBD1 matching 7 bases. J lost 11 bases, V lost 1 base, and 7 bases had no gene match. The CDR3 contains 14 residues. The germline CDR1 and CDR2 sequences are SNHLY and FYNNEI. The CDR3 region is CASSEVTGYWKLFF. The CDR3 nucleotides are TGTGCCAGCAGTGAAGTGACAGGGTATTGGAAACTGTTTTTT.

J is TRBJ2-7 and V is TRBV6-6, with 10 bases identical to TRBD2. This CDR3 contains 14 residues. CDR1 MNHNY and CDR2 SVGAGI come from the germline V gene (reference sequence). Unmatched junction bases numbered 11, after V lost 5 bases and J lost 10 bases. The CDR3 DNA is TGTGCCAGCAGTGACACAAGCGGGAGGGCCGAACAGTACTTC. Protein product: CASSDTSGRAEQYF.

This chain joins TRBV2 and TRBJ2-3, with 10 positions matching TRBD2. The trim removed 7 bases at V and 6 bases at J, leaving 10 bases unmatched. Germline loops: CDR1 SNHLY, CDR2 FYNNEI. The CDR3 length is 15 residues. CDR3 DNA: TGTGCCAGCAAACCCTTTACTAGCGGGACGGATACGCAGTATTTT. Its protein product is CASKPFTSGTDTQYF. The full variable domain, its missing parts supplied by reference TRBV2 and TRBJ2-3, is EPEVTQTPSHQVTQMGQEVILRCVPISNHLYFYWYRQILGQKVEFLVSFYNNEISEKSEIFDDQFSVERPDGSNFTLKIRSTKLEDSAMYFCASKPFTSGTDTQYFGPGTRLTVL.

V usage is TRBV4-1 and J usage is TRBJ1-1; 9 bases agree with TRBD1. There are 17 residues in the CDR3. In germline, CDR1 is MGHRA, CDR2 YSYEKL. V was pared by 0 bases and J by 10 bases, with 15 bases of the junction left unmatched. The DNA for the CDR3 is TGCGCCAGCAGCCAAGAAAAGTCCCTGACAGGGGGTAAGGTAGCTTTCTTT. It yields the protein CASSQEKSLTGGKVAFF.

The chain uses TRBV7-8 and TRBJ1-2; 7 positions match TRBD1. J gave up 2 bases and V 3 bases, and 3 bases lay outside the gene matches. The CDR3 spans 14 residues. Germline values: CDR1 SGHVS, CDR2 FQNEAQ. CDR3 coding DNA: TGTGCCAGCAGCTTGACAGGGCCGAACTATGGCTACACCTTC. The encoded protein is CASSLTGPNYGYTF.

J is TRBJ1-3 and V is TRBV9; maybe TRBD1 (5 bases). The V gene's germline CDR1 is SGDLS and CDR2 YYNGEE. CDR3 length equals 16 residues. V lost 3 bases and J lost 4, with 17 bases in between. CDR3 loop: CASSASTRVRGNTIYF. CDR3 sequence (DNA): TGTGCCAGCAGCGCCTCCACCAGGGTACGAGGAAACACCATATATTTT. Based on the CDR3 plus reference TRBV9 and TRBJ1-3, the full variable domain is DSGVTQTPKHLITATGQRVTLRCSPRSGDLSVYWYQQSLDQGLQFLIQYYNGEERAKGNILERFSAQQFPDLHSELNLSSLELGDSALYFCASSASTRVRGNTIYFGEGSWLTVV.

This clone was counted once. The chain joins TRBV5-1 to TRBJ2-7; D remains ambiguous. CDR1 is SGHRS, CDR2 YFSETQ, per germline. CDR3 length equals 13 residues. The V end lost 4 bases, the J end lost 0 bases, and 8 bases lay between the germline ends. CDR3 sequence reads: CASSRDLSYEQYF. The CDR3 nucleotides read TGCGCCAGCAGCCGAGATCTCTCCTACGAGCAGTACTTC.

The rearrangement uses TRBV5-1 and TRBJ1-1, with D maybe TRBD1 (5 bases). Germline CDR1 reads SGHRS; CDR2 reads YFSETQ. This CDR3 has 14 residues. Trimming stripped 5 bases from V and 5 bases from J, with 16 bases between. CDR3 nucleotide sequence: TGCGCCAGCAGGCCCCGGGAGGGGCAGACTGAAGCTTTCTTT. Encoded protein: CASRPREGQTEAFF.

The gene calls are TRBV28 and TRBJ1-2; TRBD1 might be the D (6 bases). Looked up from germline, CDR1 is MDHEN and CDR2 is SYDVKM. The V and J ends lost 4 bases and 5 bases respectively, with 11 bases between them. This CDR3 region has 13 residues. The CDR3: CASSYRVGYGYTF. CDR3 nucleotide sequence: TGTGCCAGCAGTTACAGGGTGGGTTATGGCTACACCTTC.

The rearrangement uses TRBV7-9 and TRBJ2-2; TRBD2 matches 11 bases. V trimming: 4 bases; J trimming: 1 base; junction bases outside the gene matches: 2. The CDR3 extends over 16 amino acids. The germline V gene has CDR1 SEHNR and CDR2 FQNEAQ (reference sequence). CDR3 DNA: TGTGCCAGCAGCTCCCTAGCGGGAGGGAACACCGGGGAGCTGTTTTTT. Its protein product is CASSSLAGGNTGELFF.

V is TRBV30 and J is TRBJ1-2; tentative D call: TRBD1 (5 bases). Germline V gene lookup returns CDR1 GTSNPN and CDR2 SVGIG (reference sequence). The CDR3 totals 13 residues. V was trimmed by 3 bases and J by 6 bases, leaving 14 bases between them. The CDR3, as DNA: TGTGCCTGGAGAGAACTGGGGCAGGATGGCTACACCTTC. It translates to CAWRELGQDGYTF.

V is TRBV4-2 and J is TRBJ1-1; D possibly corresponds to TRBD1 (6 bases). The CDR3 spans 15 residues. The V gene lost 4 bases and the J gene lost 0 bases, with 12 bases spanning the gap. The germline CDR1 and CDR2 sequences are LGHNA and YNFKEQ. CDR3 nucleotides: TGTGCCAGCAGCCCGGACAGCAACATGAACACTGAAGCTTTCTTT. Protein: CASSPDSNMNTEAFF.